This TCR beta chain was observed in a study of cytomegalovirus exposure and HLA in healthy donors. Study results and limitations: Rarity held for most TCR sequences, but there were some public TCRs that occurred in many donors. The investigators catalogued 150 to 200 TCR beta chains as cytomegalovirus-associated.

As concerns this clone: The antigen remains unidentified.

The study drew the donors from its 120-subject validation cohort, separate from the roughly 700-subject first cohort. CDR1 SGHVS and CDR2 FQNEAQ come from the germline V gene. This CDR3 comprises 17 residues. V was clipped by 5 bases and J by 8 bases; unmatched bases: 17. TCRdb's copy holds only in-frame clones and misses some; the assay was immunoSEQ multiplex PCR. The data hold around 86,000 clones, with roughly 92% observed a single time. The TCR sequence derives from a woman aged 25 to 39 in good health and CMV-seropositive. The chain is built from TRBV7-8 and TRBJ2-1; 8 nucleotides align to TRBD2. Sequenced: PBMCs. CDR3 sequence: CASSPPRAPGGRDEQFF. As DNA, the CDR3 is TGTGCCAGCAGCCCCCCCAGGGCACCGGGAGGGCGCGATGAGCAGTTCTTC. The complete variable domain, with remaining parts taken from reference TRBV7-8 and TRBJ2-1, reads GAGVSQSPRYKVAKRGQDVALRCDPISGHVSLFWYQQALGQGPEFLTYFQNEAQLDKSGLPSDRFFAERPEGSVSTLKIQRTQQEDSAVYLCASSPPRAPGGRDEQFFGPGTRLTVL.